This T cell receptor beta chain was retrieved from a study of cytomegalovirus exposure and HLA in healthy donors. A note on this clone: Its antigen remains unidentified.

This CDR3 contains 15 residues. The germline gives CDR1 SGHTA, CDR2 FQGNSA. Trimming at V came to 5 bases and at J to 5 bases, leaving 9 bases not matched to a gene. Study-wide findings and caveats: Presence/absence analyses assumed roughly uniform sequencing depth across donors, which may not hold. Reports indicated that the classifier achieved high specificity and sensitivity in diagnosing cytomegalovirus status.

It was with 60 Vbeta and 13 Jbeta primers that the PCR ran. Assay used: immunoSEQ multiplex PCR; TCRdb lists only in-frame clones, some missing. The sample has around 200,000 clones, 75% to 80% seen once. The source is a man aged 18 to 35 in good health and CMV-seronegative. Material: PBMCs. The rearrangement links TRBV7-2 to TRBJ2-5; TRBD1 agrees at 9 bases. Here the CDR3 DNA reads TGTGCCAGCAGCCTCGGGACAGGGTGGACGGAGACCCAGTACTTC. Residues: CASSLGTGWTETQYF.